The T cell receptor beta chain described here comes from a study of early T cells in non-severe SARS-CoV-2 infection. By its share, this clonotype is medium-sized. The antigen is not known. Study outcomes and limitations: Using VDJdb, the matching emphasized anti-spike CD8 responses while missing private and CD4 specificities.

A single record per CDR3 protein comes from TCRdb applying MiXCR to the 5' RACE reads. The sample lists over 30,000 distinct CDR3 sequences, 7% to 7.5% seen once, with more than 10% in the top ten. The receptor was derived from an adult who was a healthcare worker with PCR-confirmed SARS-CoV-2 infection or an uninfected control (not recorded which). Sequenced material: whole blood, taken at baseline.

CDR3 in DNA: TGTGCCAGCAGCTTAGCGGGTCCTAGCTCCTACAATGAGCAGTTCTTC. This sequence encodes CASSLAGPSSYNEQFF. The chain has TRBV11-3 and TRBJ2-1; D not certain. The CDR3 runs 16 residues. V lost 1 base to trimming and J lost 0 bases, with 10 bases between them. From germline, CDR1 is SGHNT and CDR2 YENEEA.